These 8 T cell receptor beta chains originate from one sample sequenced in a study of shared clonotypes between healthy human individuals (TCRdb year 2020). The library was generated by the immunoSEQ multiplex PCR assay. What TCRdb holds here is the immuneACCESS table cut down to in-frame rearrangements. Part of the clones is not present; checked against another copy, under half of the missing clones reflect an unresolved V gene, and the others are unexplained. Present in this sample are over 950,000 clones, about 80% of which were seen just once. The top ten clonotypes cover about 0.94% of the sample. The sample comprised memory CD4+ T cells from PBMCs. The meaning of the sample's cell subset or site label: CD45RA-negative fraction. The receptors stem from a man younger than 30 in good health. Some clones in this sample may be carry-over from other donors' samples.

This chain links TRBV30 with TRBJ1-5; D is ambiguous. In germline, CDR1 is GTSNPN, CDR2 SVGIG (reference sequence). The CDR3 totals 14 residues. The V end lost 0 bases, the J end lost 4 bases, and 10 bases lay between the germline ends. The CDR3, as DNA: TGTGCCTGGAGTGTACAGTCGGGGAATCAGCCCCAGCATTTT. Protein sequence: CAWSVQSGNQPQHF.

The rearrangement links TRBV28 to TRBJ2-3; TRBD2 matches at 7 bases. Germline trimming cut 6 bases from V and 1 base from J; bases unmatched to any gene: 1. The CDR3 is 13 residues long. From germline, CDR1 is MDHEN and CDR2 SYDVKM. CDR3 in amino acids: CASSRGGTDTQYF. The DNA of the CDR3 is TGTGCCAGCAGCCGGGGGGGCACAGATACGCAGTATTTT. Looking up the rest from reference TRBV28 and TRBJ2-3 gives the full variable domain: DVKVTQSSRYLVKRTGEKVFLECVQDMDHENMFWYRQDPGLGLRLIYFSYDVKMKEKGDIPEGYSVSREKKERFSLILESASTNQTSMYLCASSRGGTDTQYFGPGTRLTVL.

Regarding this clone: The same CDR3 is also encoded by other DNA sequences in this sample. The chain carries TRBV5-1 and TRBJ1-5; 9 bases line up with TRBD1. V shed 4 bases, J shed 4 bases, and the junction held 3 bases outside the gene matches. Germline V gene lookup returns CDR1 SGHRS and CDR2 YFSETQ. CDR3 length: 14 amino acids. CDR3 sequence (DNA): TGCGCCAGCAGCCCGGGACAGGGAAATCAGCCCCAGCATTTT. This encodes CASSPGQGNQPQHF.

On this clone itself: This may be a read error: a much more frequent sequence differs by one nucleotide. The same CDR3 is also encoded by other DNA sequences in this sample. This chain uses TRBV9 with TRBJ1-1; perhaps TRBD1 as D (6 bases). The CDR3 is made up of 13 amino acids. Per germline, CDR1 SGDLS and CDR2 YYNGEE. Trimming took off 4 bases at V and 1 base at J, with 8 bases between the two ends. The CDR3 loop reads CASSPRGNTEAFF. CDR3 coding DNA: TGTGCCAGCAGCCCCAGGGGGAACACTGAAGCTTTCTTT.

The gene calls are TRBV20-1 and TRBJ2-1; D gene unclear. Germline CDR1 reads DFQATT; CDR2 reads SNEGSKA (reference sequence). The V gene lost 4 bases and the J gene lost 5 bases, with 3 bases spanning the gap. The CDR3 covers 10 residues. CDR3 nucleotide sequence: TGCAGTGCTAAGGACAATGAGCAGTTCTTC. It translates to CSAKDNEQFF.

The chain is built from TRBV7-3 and TRBJ2-2; tentatively, D is TRBD2 (6 bases). The germline gives CDR1 SGHTA, CDR2 FQGTGA. V lost 4 bases to trimming and J lost 2 bases, with 14 bases between them. The CDR3 sequence is 16 residues long. The CDR3 DNA reads as TGTGCCAGCAGCTCCCCTGGGGGGACCAACACCGGGGAGCTGTTTTTT. As protein: CASSSPGGTNTGELFF.

The rearrangement links TRBV29-1 to TRBJ1-2, with D possibly TRBD1 on 5 matching bases. The V gene's germline CDR1 is SQVTM and CDR2 ANQGSEA. Deletions cut 3 bases from V and 4 bases from J, with 12 bases between. CDR3 length: 13 residues. For the CDR3, the DNA is TGCAGCGTTGAGGCGGGGGAGAGCTATGGCTACACCTTC. This codes for CSVEAGESYGYTF.

The rearrangement links TRBV29-1 to TRBJ2-5; 9 bases fit TRBD1. Germline values: CDR1 SQVTM, CDR2 ANQGSEA. CDR3 size: 14 residues. Trimming at V came to 6 bases and at J to 5 bases, leaving 10 bases not matched to a gene. The CDR3 sequence: CSVKRTGGAETQYF. The CDR3 bases are TGCAGCGTGAAGCGTACAGGGGGCGCGGAGACCCAGTACTTC.